The T cell receptor beta chain described here comes from a study of blood T cell repertoires in COVID-19. Across the study: Both acute and convalescent COVID-19 samples were obtained from the United States, Italy and Spain. Sources were T cells, B-cell-depleted T cells, or PBMCs; the material itself was cDNA or gDNA.

Seattle's enrolled individuals joined amid active infection and were then monitored longitudinally. The CDR3 length is 14 residues. V was clipped by 1 base and J by 4 bases, with 10 bases between them. Per the germline V gene, CDR1 is SGHVS and CDR2 is FQNEAQ. Study processing details: The assay estimated nucleated cells by amplifying reference gene primers. Profiled with immunoSEQ multiplex PCR; TCRdb holds only in-frame clones, not every one. V, J and clone size reflect that table, while D and trimming were determined from the DNA. The sample lists about 310,000 clones, around 90% occurring once. Sequenced sample: peripheral blood. The source is a woman aged 40 to 50 with COVID-19, enrolled during active disease. The V and J genes are TRBV7-8 and TRBJ1-2; D is perhaps TRBD1 (5 bases). As DNA, the CDR3 is TGTGCCAGCAGCTTAGGGGGAAGGGGCTATGGCTACACCTTC. This encodes CASSLGGRGYGYTF.